This T cell receptor (beta chain) came from a study of CD8+CD57+ T cells in acquired aplastic anemia. Study in general: Around 3.5 ug was the average amount of DNA from sorted CD4+ and CD8+ cells.

The germline V and J ends were trimmed by 0 bases and 5 bases, with 10 bases remaining between them. This CDR3 is 14 amino acids long. The germline gives CDR1 SGHDN, CDR2 FVKESK. The study profiled TCR beta VDJ and CDR3 using genomic DNA as template. TCRdb re-called the reads through MiXCR, storing one row per CDR3 protein. The data contain roughly 170,000 distinct CDR3 sequences, around 50% of them singletons. Those patients picked for sequencing had displayed CD8+CD57+ cell expansion on flow cytometry. This clonotype was seen many times. The sequence derives from a human donor with aplastic anemia. The sample comprised sorted CD4+, CD8+, or CD8+CD57+ T cells (not recorded which) from PBMCs. The genes are TRBV14 and TRBJ1-2; D is uncertain. The chain's CDR3 is CASSQDKQFYGYTF. The CDR3 bases are TGTGCCAGCAGCCAAGATAAACAGTTTTATGGCTACACCTTC.